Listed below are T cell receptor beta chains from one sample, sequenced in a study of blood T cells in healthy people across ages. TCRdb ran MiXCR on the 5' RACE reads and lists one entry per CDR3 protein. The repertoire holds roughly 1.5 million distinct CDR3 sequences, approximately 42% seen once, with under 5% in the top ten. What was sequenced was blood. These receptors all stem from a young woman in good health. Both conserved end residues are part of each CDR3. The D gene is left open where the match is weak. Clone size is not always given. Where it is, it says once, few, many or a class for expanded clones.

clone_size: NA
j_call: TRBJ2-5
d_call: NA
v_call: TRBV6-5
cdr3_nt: TGTGCCAGCAGTCCGACTAGTCTAGGGACCCAGTACTTC
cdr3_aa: CASSPTSLGTQYF

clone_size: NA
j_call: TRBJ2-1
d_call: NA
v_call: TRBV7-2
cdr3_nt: TGTGCCAGCAGCGTAGTCAGGTTGGGGGAGCAGTTCTTC
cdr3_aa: CASSVVRLGEQFF

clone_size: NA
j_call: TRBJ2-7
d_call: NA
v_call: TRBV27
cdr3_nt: TGTGCCAGCAGTCGGGACTTTGCCTACGAGCAGTACTTC
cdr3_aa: CASSRDFAYEQYF

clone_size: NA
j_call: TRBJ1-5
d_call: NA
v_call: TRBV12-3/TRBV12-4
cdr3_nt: TGTGCCAGCAGTTTGCTAGGGAAGCGCAATCAGCCCCAGCATTTT
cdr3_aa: CASSLLGKRNQPQHF

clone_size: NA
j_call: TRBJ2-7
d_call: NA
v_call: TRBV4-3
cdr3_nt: TGCGCCAGCAGCCAAGATCACGGGACCGTGTTACACGAGCAGTACTTC
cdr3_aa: CASSQDHGTVLHEQYF

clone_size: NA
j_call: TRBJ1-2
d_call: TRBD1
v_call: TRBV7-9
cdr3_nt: TGTGCCAGCACCCGGGGGGGGACAGCTAACTATGGCTACACCTTC
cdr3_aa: CASTRGGTANYGYTF

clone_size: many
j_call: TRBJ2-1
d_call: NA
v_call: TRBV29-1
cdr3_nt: TGCAGCGTTAGACGGTACAATGAGCAGTTCTTC
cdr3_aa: CSVRRYNEQFF

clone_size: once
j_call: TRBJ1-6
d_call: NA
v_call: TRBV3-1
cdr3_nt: TGTGCCAGCAGCCAAGTAGGGTTCGATTCACCCCTCCACTTT
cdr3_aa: CASSQVGFDSPLHF

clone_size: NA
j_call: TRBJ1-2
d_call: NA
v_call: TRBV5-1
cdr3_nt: TGCGCCAGCAGCTTGTCACTTTTGTGGGATGGCTACACCTTC
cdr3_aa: CASSLSLLWDGYTF

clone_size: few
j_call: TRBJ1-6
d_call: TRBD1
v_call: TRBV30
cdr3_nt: TGTGCCTGGAGTGGGACAGGCGCGCTTCTTTCACCCCTCCACTTT
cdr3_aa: CAWSGTGALLSPLHF

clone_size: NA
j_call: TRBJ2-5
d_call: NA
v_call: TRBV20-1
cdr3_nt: TGCAGTGCTAAACCACCAAATGCAGAGACCCAGTACTTC
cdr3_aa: CSAKPPNAETQYF

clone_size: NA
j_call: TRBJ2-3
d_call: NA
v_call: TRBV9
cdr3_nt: TGTGCCAGCAAGTCGGCTTTATTCGCAGATACGCAGTATTTT
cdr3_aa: CASKSALFADTQYF

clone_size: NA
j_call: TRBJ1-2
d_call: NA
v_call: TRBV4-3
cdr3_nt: TGCGCCAGCACGAGGTGGGGGGGCGACGGCTATGGCTACACCTTC
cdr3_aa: CASTRWGGDGYGYTF

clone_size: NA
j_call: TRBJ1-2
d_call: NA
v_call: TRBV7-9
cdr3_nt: TGTGCCAGCAGCGTAGTCTCGCCCTATAGCTACACCTTC
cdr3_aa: CASSVVSPYSYTF

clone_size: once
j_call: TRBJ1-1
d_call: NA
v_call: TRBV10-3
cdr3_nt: TGTGCCATCAGTGAGTCGAGACCCCTGAACACTGAAGCTTTCTTT
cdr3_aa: CAISESRPLNTEAFF

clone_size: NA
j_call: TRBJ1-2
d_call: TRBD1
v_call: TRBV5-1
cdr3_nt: TGCGCCAGCAGCGCAGGGACAGGCGACGACTATGGCTACACCTTC
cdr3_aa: CASSAGTGDDYGYTF

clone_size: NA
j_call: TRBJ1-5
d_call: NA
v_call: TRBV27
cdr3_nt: TGTGCCAGCAGCACCCAAAGAGACAGATACAATCAGCCCCAGCATTTT
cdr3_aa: CASSTQRDRYNQPQHF

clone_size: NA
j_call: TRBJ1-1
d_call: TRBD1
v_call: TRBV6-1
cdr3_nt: TGTGCCAGCAGTGGAGGGACAGGTGGTATGGCTTTCTTT
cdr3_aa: CASSGGTGGMAFF